A selection of T cell receptor beta chains follows, all from one sample in a study of patients and donors after allogeneic stem cell transplantation. Using its own MiXCR run on the RT-PCR reads, TCRdb lists one record per CDR3 protein. The sample comprises approximately 3,000 distinct CDR3 sequences, roughly 5.2% of which are singletons, and approximately 15% rests with the top ten. The sample was blood, either unsorted or a sorted T cell fraction (not recorded which). These receptors came from a human donor who was either an allogeneic HSCT recipient or a stem cell or donor lymphocyte infusion donor (not recorded which). It is not recorded whose cells these are; they may come from a transplant donor. Both conserved end residues are part of each CDR3. A D gene is named only where the DNA matches it firmly. The listing skips clone size in some rows; elsewhere it reads once, few, many or a size class.

d_call j_call v_call clone_size cdr3_length cdr3_nt cdr3_aa
- TRBJ1-1 TRBV20-1 medium-sized 14 TGCAGTGCTAGGAAGGACCACAGGGAGACTGAAGCTTTCTTT CSARKDHRETEAFF
- TRBJ2-5 TRBV6-2/TRBV6-3 - 16 TGTGCCAGCAGTTACTCGGCGTTGACGGGGCGAGAGACCCAGTACTTC CASSYSALTGRETQYF
TRBD2 TRBJ2-7 TRBV6-5 medium-sized 14 TGTGCCAGCAGTCAGACTAGCGGGACCTCCGAGCAGTACTTC CASSQTSGTSEQYF
- TRBJ1-1 TRBV27 - 13 TGTGCCAGCAGTCTAGCCCTCACAGGCGAAGCTTTCTTT CASSLALTGEAFF
TRBD2 TRBJ2-7 TRBV7-9 few 15 TGTGCCAGCAGCTGGGAACTAGCGGGAGCCTACGAGCAGTACTTC CASSWELAGAYEQYF
- TRBJ2-3 TRBV28 medium-sized 13 TGTGCCAGCAGTTTACCCCTCGGGGCCGCGCCGAGGTTT CASSLPLGAAPRF
- TRBJ2-5 TRBV27 medium-sized 14 TGTGCCAGCAGTTTATCGAATAACCAAGAGACCCAGTACTTC CASSLSNNQETQYF
TRBD2 TRBJ2-5 TRBV7-2 - 17 TGTGCCAGCAGCTTACTCGGGGCGGGAGCACCAGGAGAGACCCAGTACTTC CASSLLGAGAPGETQYF
- TRBJ1-1 TRBV6-5 - 12 TGTGCCAGCCGAAGAACTGACGGCAAAGCTTTCTTT CASRRTDGKAFF
TRBD2 TRBJ2-1 TRBV29-1 - 17 TGCAGCGTTGCGGAGGGATCACTAGCGGGATCGCACAATGAGCAGTTCTTC CSVAEGSLAGSHNEQFF
- TRBJ1-2 TRBV18 large 13 TGTGCCAGCTCACCAAGGGTGGCTAATGGCTACACCTTC CASSPRVANGYTF
TRBD1 TRBJ1-1 TRBV5-1 medium-sized 14 TGCGCCAGCAGCTTAGAACAGGGGGGCACTGAAGCTTTCTTT CASSLEQGGTEAFF
- TRBJ2-1 TRBV20-1 medium-sized 15 TGCAGTGCTGCCGCTAGGCGCCGAGGCTACAATGAGCAGTTCTTC CSAAARRRGYNEQFF
- TRBJ2-2 TRBV5-1 - 14 TGCGCCAGCAGGGGTGCGGGGAACACCGGGGAGCTGTTTTTT CASRGAGNTGELFF
- TRBJ2-7 TRBV10-3 medium-sized 12 TGTGCCATCAGTGAGCCTAGGGGCGAGCAGTACTTC CAISEPRGEQYF
TRBD1 TRBJ1-2 TRBV6-5 - 16 TGTGCCAGCAGTTACTCCGGGACAGGGGTTGGCTATGGCTACACCTTC CASSYSGTGVGYGYTF
- TRBJ2-3 TRBV6-1 few 15 TGTGCCAGCAGTACCGGGACTTTGAGAACAGATACGCAGTATTTT CASSTGTLRTDTQYF
- TRBJ2-7 TRBV20-1 few 12 TGCAGTGCTAGAGGGGGAGCCTACGAGCAGTACTTC CSARGGAYEQYF
- TRBJ2-5 TRBV20-1 medium-sized 14 TGCAGTGCCTCGGCCAGCTCGGGACAAAAGACCCAGTACTTC CSASASSGQKTQYF
TRBD2 TRBJ2-3 TRBV12-3/TRBV12-4 medium-sized 15 TGTGCCAGCAGTTATAGCGGGAGGACCACAGATACGCAGTATTTT CASSYSGRTTDTQYF
TRBD2 TRBJ2-7 TRBV23-1 medium-sized 14 TGCGCCAGCAGTCATCCCGGGACTAGTTTCGAGCAGTACTTC CASSHPGTSFEQYF
- TRBJ2-7 TRBV5-5 few 14 TGTGCCAGCAGCCTTACGGGGGTTTCCTACGAGCAGTACTTC CASSLTGVSYEQYF
TRBD1 TRBJ2-1 TRBV10-3 - 14 TGTGCCATCAGTAAGGGACAGGGTGGCAATGAGCAGTTCTTC CAISKGQGGNEQFF
- TRBJ1-3 TRBV5-4 medium-sized 15 TGTGCCAGCAGCCGCCCCGGAGGGTCTGGAAACACCATATATTTT CASSRPGGSGNTIYF
TRBD1 TRBJ2-6 TRBV18 medium-sized 17 TGTGCCAGCTCACCAGGGACAGGGAGGTCTGGGGCCAACGTCCTGACTTTC CASSPGTGRSGANVLTF
TRBD2 TRBJ2-1 TRBV6-5 medium-sized 15 TGTGCCAGCAGTTACGGGACTAGCGGGAGGAATGAGCAGTTCTTC CASSYGTSGRNEQFF
- TRBJ2-3 TRBV7-2 large 16 TGTGCCAGCAGCTTAAACGGGGGCCTCAGCACAGATACGCAGTATTTT CASSLNGGLSTDTQYF
TRBD2 TRBJ2-1 TRBV12-3/TRBV12-4 medium-sized 15 TGTGCCAGCAGTTCGGGGGGAAAGGCGGACAATGAGCAGTTCTTC CASSSGGKADNEQFF
TRBD2 TRBJ2-1 TRBV5-5 medium-sized 18 TGTGCCAGCAGCTTTAAACCCCAGGGACTATTCACCTACAATGAGCAGTTCTTC CASSFKPQGLFTYNEQFF
TRBD2 TRBJ2-1 TRBV13 medium-sized 14 TGTGCCAGCAGCGACCGGGACTACCACAATGAGCAGTTCTTC CASSDRDYHNEQFF
TRBD2 TRBJ2-1 TRBV7-2 - 14 TGTGCCAGCAACTGGGCTAGCGGAAAAGGTGAGCAGTTCTTC CASNWASGKGEQFF
- TRBJ2-1 TRBV6-2/TRBV6-3 medium-sized 14 TGTGCCAGCAGGGTTAGCGGTGTGGGTCATGAGCAGTTCTTC CASRVSGVGHEQFF
TRBD2 TRBJ2-5 TRBV7-8 - 15 TGTGCCAGCAGCTTGGAACTAGCGGGATTTAAGACCCAGTACTTC CASSLELAGFKTQYF
TRBD2 TRBJ2-1 TRBV7-8 - 15 TGTGCCAGCAGCTTAGAGCTAGCGGGAGCGGGGGAGCAGTTCTTC CASSLELAGAGEQFF
- TRBJ1-2 TRBV20-1 medium-sized 14 TGCAGTGCTAGAGTGGCAGGGGAGGAATATGGCTACACCTTC CSARVAGEEYGYTF
- TRBJ2-7 TRBV5-6 medium-sized 13 TGTGCCAGCAGCTTGCCCTACCCCTACGAGCAGTACTTC CASSLPYPYEQYF
TRBD2 TRBJ2-1 TRBV7-2 medium-sized 16 TGTGCCAGCAGCGAACTAGCGGGAAGTATTTACAATGAGCAGTTCTTC CASSELAGSIYNEQFF
- TRBJ2-5 TRBV7-9 medium-sized 13 TGTGCCAGCAGCTTACCGCCCTCGGAGACCCAGTACTTC CASSLPPSETQYF
- TRBJ2-7 TRBV11-2 few 15 TGTGCCAGCAGCCCCAGTGGGGGGGCTAACTACGAGCAGTACTTC CASSPSGGANYEQYF
- TRBJ2-2 TRBV11-2 - 14 TGTGCCAGCAGTTCCGTCCGGGGCGCCGGGGAGCTGTTTTTT CASSSVRGAGELFF
- TRBJ1-5 TRBV7-2 medium-sized 13 TGTGCCAGCAGCACCTATAGCAATCAGCCCCAGCATTTT CASSTYSNQPQHF
- TRBJ2-1 TRBV6-6 few 14 TGTGCCAGCACTCCTTCGGCGGGATATAATGAGCAGTTCTTC CASTPSAGYNEQFF
- TRBJ2-1 TRBV23-1 - 14 TGCGCCAGCAGTCAATTCCCCCCGAGTTATGAGCAGTTCTTC CASSQFPPSYEQFF
- TRBJ2-5 TRBV10-3 - 18 TGTGCCATCAGTGAGTCGAATCCCCTAGCCAGGGCGCAAGAGACCCAGTACTTC CAISESNPLARAQETQYF
- TRBJ2-7 TRBV29-1 medium-sized 11 TGCAGCGTCGTAAGGGGTTACGAGCAGTACTTC CSVVRGYEQYF
- TRBJ2-2 TRBV5-1 medium-sized 14 TGCGCCAGCAGCTTGACCCGACAGACCGGGGAGCTGTTTTTT CASSLTRQTGELFF
- TRBJ2-2 TRBV20-1 medium-sized 15 TGCAGTGCTAGAGTGGCCCTGGCCTCCGCCGGGGAGCTGTTTTTT CSARVALASAGELFF
TRBD2 TRBJ2-1 TRBV5-8 - 16 TGTGCCAGCGGAATATCTAGCGGGAGGGCCTGGGATGAGCAGTTCTTC CASGISSGRAWDEQFF
TRBD2 TRBJ2-5 TRBV5-6 few 14 TGTGCCAGCAGCTTGCGACTAGCGGGAGAGACCCAGTACTTC CASSLRLAGETQYF
TRBD2 TRBJ2-1 TRBV11-3 - 17 TGTGCCAGCAGCTTAACGACTAGCGGGAGGGCTGGGGATGAGCAGTTCTTC CASSLTTSGRAGDEQFF
- TRBJ2-1 TRBV5-4 medium-sized 14 TGTGCCTCTTCCGGGGAAAGGGGCTACAATGAGCAGTTCTTC CASSGERGYNEQFF
- TRBJ2-7 TRBV7-9 medium-sized 14 TGTGCCAGCAGCCCGCTAACAGGTTCCTACGAGCAGTACTTC CASSPLTGSYEQYF
- TRBJ2-1 TRBV20-1 medium-sized 13 TGCAGTGCCCCGAGTAAAAGGGGGAATGAGCAGTTCTTC CSAPSKRGNEQFF
- TRBJ2-7 TRBV30 medium-sized 16 TGTGCCTCCCGGTACGGCAGGCCATCTTGGAAAAACGAGCAGTACTTC CASRYGRPSWKNEQYF
- TRBJ2-6 TRBV11-2 medium-sized 14 TGTGCCAGCAGCCTCGCTTCTGGGGCCAACGTCCTGACTTTC CASSLASGANVLTF